The next 20 T cell receptor beta chains were all read from a single sample in a study of memory CD4+ T cells and cytomegalovirus serostatus. Repertoires were generated with immunoSEQ multiplex PCR, while TCRdb's copy carries only in-frame clones and drops some. The table includes about 57,000 clones, more than 60% detected once. Single viable CD3+CD4+CD8-CD45RO+ cells were sorted as the memory CD4+ T cells. Source material: memory CD4+ T cells from blood. The origin of the receptors is an adult in good health and CMV-seronegative.

The J gene is TRBJ2-7, the V gene TRBV5-5, with D perhaps TRBD1 (6 bases). CDR1 SGHKS and CDR2 YYEKEE come from the germline V gene (reference sequence). This CDR3 spans 13 amino acids. Trimming pared 4 bases from V and 2 bases from J, leaving 10 bases between. CDR3 nucleotide sequence: TGTGCCAGCAGCCCTTGGACAGCCTACGAGCAGTACTTC. Translation: CASSPWTAYEQYF.

J is TRBJ2-1 and V is TRBV7-2, with 9 bases aligning to TRBD2. CDR3 length: 15 amino acids. V shed 2 bases, J shed 10 bases, and the junction held 9 bases outside the gene matches. The germline V gene has CDR1 SGHTA and CDR2 FQGNSA. Here the CDR3 DNA reads TGTGCCAGCAGCTTATATAGGCGGGGGGGCAACGAGCAGTTCTTC. This codes for CASSLYRRGGNEQFF.

Written as DNA, the CDR3 is TGTGCCAGCAGCTTGTGGCGGCCGAACTACAATGAGCAGTTCTTC. The encoded protein is CASSLWRPNYNEQFF. The chain combines TRBV5-6 with TRBJ2-1, with unresolved D. CDR3 length: 15 residues. The germline V gene has CDR1 SGHDT and CDR2 YYEEEE. V shed 1 base and J shed 3 bases, with 11 bases lying between them.

CDR3 in DNA: TGTGCCAGCAGTGGGGCCCCTTTTAATTCACCCCTCCACTTT. This translates into CASSGAPFNSPLHF. The rearrangement joins TRBV6-1 to TRBJ1-6; D gene uncertain. V was pared by 4 bases and J by 6 bases, with 10 bases between. Germline CDR1 reads MNHNS; CDR2 reads SASEGT. The CDR3 loop spans 14 amino acids.

V usage is TRBV6-1 and J usage is TRBJ1-2, with 12 bases aligning to TRBD1. The length of the CDR3 is 18 residues. CDR1 and CDR2 (germline): MNHNS, SASEGT. V trimming: 3 bases; J trimming: 4 bases; junction bases outside the gene matches: 12. CDR3 protein: CASSDMGQGATLFYGYTF. DNA of the CDR3: TGTGCCAGCAGTGACATGGGACAGGGGGCGACCTTATTCTATGGCTACACCTTC.

The chain links TRBV7-9 to TRBJ2-3; D is uncertain. The germline gives CDR1 SEHNR, CDR2 FQNEAQ (reference sequence). V shed 7 bases and J shed 4 bases, with 6 bases lying between them. This CDR3 has 11 amino acids. This chain's CDR3 is CASTGADTQYF. The DNA for the CDR3 is TGTGCCAGCACGGGCGCAGATACGCAGTATTTT.

The chain uses TRBV7-9 and TRBJ2-7; D perhaps matches TRBD2 (8 bases). The CDR3 has 15 residues. Deletions cut 6 bases from V and 4 bases from J, with 19 bases between. CDR1 is SEHNR, CDR2 FQNEAQ, per germline (reference sequence). CDR3 bases: TGTGCCAGCAGATCCACAGGGGCGGGGGGTTACGAGCAGTACTTC. It encodes CASRSTGAGGYEQYF.

The genes are TRBV15 and TRBJ1-1; D is possibly TRBD1 (6 bases). Trimming took 5 bases from V and 2 from J, leaving 12 bases between them. The CDR3 totals 14 residues. From germline, CDR1 is LNHNV and CDR2 YYDKDF (reference sequence). CDR3 sequence (DNA): TGTGCCACCAGCTTTAAACAGGGTAACACTGAAGCTTTCTTT. This codes for CATSFKQGNTEAFF.

The chain carries TRBV6-1 and TRBJ1-1; D gene unclear. Germline values: CDR1 MNHNS, CDR2 SASEGT. CDR3 length: 16 residues. V lost 1 base to trimming and J lost 4 bases, with 16 bases between them. CDR3 sequence (DNA): TGTGCCAGCAGTGAAGGCCCCCCTGGACGGGCCACTGAAGCTTTCTTT. Protein sequence: CASSEGPPGRATEAFF.

This chain joins TRBV5-1 and TRBJ1-2, with TRBD1 matching over 10 bases. CDR1 SGHRS and CDR2 YFSETQ come from the germline V gene. The CDR3 spans 15 residues. After removal of 3 bases from V and 4 bases from J, the junction contained 6 bases not matched to a gene. The CDR3 region is CASSSTGGASYGYTF. DNA of the CDR3: TGCGCCAGCAGCTCGACAGGGGGCGCTTCCTATGGCTACACCTTC.

The chain joins TRBV19 to TRBJ1-6; 8 bases are a match to TRBD1. V shed 6 bases, J shed 6 bases, and the junction held 4 bases outside the gene matches. The CDR3 contains 14 residues. CDR1 is LNHDA and CDR2 is SQIVND in the germline V gene (reference sequence). CDR3: CASRDRGSNSPLHF. CDR3 bases: TGTGCCAGTAGAGACAGGGGAAGTAATTCACCCCTCCACTTT.

J is TRBJ1-4 and V is TRBV28, with D possibly being TRBD1 (5 bases). V was shortened by 8 bases and J by 4 bases, with 14 bases between the two germline ends. CDR3 length: 14 amino acids. Germline CDR1 is MDHEN and CDR2 is SYDVKM. CDR3 sequence: CASQGYIDNEKLFF. CDR3 DNA sequence: TGTGCCAGCCAGGGCTACATAGATAATGAAAAACTGTTTTTT.

The chain is built from TRBV5-1 and TRBJ1-1, with 11 positions matching TRBD1. The trim removed 4 bases at V and 0 bases at J, leaving 8 bases unmatched. This CDR3 is 17 amino acids long. Germline V gives CDR1 SGHRS, CDR2 YFSETQ. The chain's CDR3 is CASSPRTGGAVNTEAFF. The DNA of the CDR3 is TGCGCCAGCAGCCCGAGGACAGGGGGCGCCGTGAACACTGAAGCTTTCTTT.

The chain recombines TRBV10-3 with TRBJ2-7; 7 bases line up with TRBD1. This CDR3 comprises 11 residues. CDR1 is ENHRY and CDR2 is SYGVKD in the germline V gene. V shed 9 bases and J 2 bases; nucleotides not matched to a gene: 1. DNA for the CDR3: TGTGCCATAGGGACAGCCTACGAGCAGTACTTC. It codes for CAIGTAYEQYF.

V usage is TRBV5-6 and J usage is TRBJ2-7, with D possibly being TRBD1 (5 bases). The CDR3 contains 15 residues. Trimming cost V 1 base and J 0 bases, with 11 bases left between them. The germline V gene encodes CDR1 SGHDT and CDR2 YYEEEE. CDR3 nucleotides: TGTGCCAGCAGCTTGACAGGCCGGAGCTCCTACGAGCAGTACTTC. It encodes CASSLTGRSSYEQYF.

The gene calls are TRBV5-1 and TRBJ2-3, with D tentatively TRBD1 (6 bases). From germline, CDR1 is SGHRS and CDR2 YFSETQ. Trimming stripped 4 bases from V and 4 bases from J, with 13 bases between. The CDR3 is 14 amino acids. This CDR3 is CASSGGQGSDTQYF. The CDR3 DNA reads TGCGCCAGCAGCGGGGGACAAGGATCAGATACGCAGTATTTT.

J is TRBJ2-5 and V is TRBV4-1; D unresolved. The CDR3 contains 14 residues. Looked up from germline, CDR1 is MGHRA and CDR2 is YSYEKL. The V and J ends lost 4 bases and 0 bases respectively, with 9 bases between them. The DNA of the CDR3 is TGCGCCAGCAGCCCCAAGCCTAACCAAGAGACCCAGTACTTC. Translating gives CASSPKPNQETQYF.

V gene TRBV6-6 combines with J gene TRBJ2-3, with D possibly matching TRBD1 (6 bases). This CDR3 has 15 residues. Deletions cut 5 bases from V and 0 bases from J, with 12 bases between. Germline-derived CDR1 and CDR2 are MNHNY and SVGAGI (reference sequence). This CDR3 is CASSRGSASTDTQYF. The CDR3 nucleotides read TGTGCCAGCAGTAGGGGGTCCGCTAGCACAGATACGCAGTATTTT.

The rearrangement joins TRBV19 to TRBJ1-2, with D possibly matching TRBD1 (6 bases). From germline, CDR1 is LNHDA and CDR2 SQIVND (reference sequence). Trimming removed 5 bases from V and 4 bases from J, with 14 bases in between. This CDR3 contains 14 residues. This CDR3 is CASSLGAGGYGYTF. CDR3 coding DNA: TGTGCCAGTAGTTTGGGGGCGGGAGGCTATGGCTACACCTTC.

The genes are TRBV5-6 and TRBJ1-6; D may be TRBD1 (5 bases). V was pared by 4 bases and J by 10 bases, with 24 bases between. Looked up from germline, CDR1 is SGHDT and CDR2 is YYEEEE. The CDR3 contains 17 residues. CDR3 DNA: TGTGCCAGCAGCCTCTCAGGGAGGTCATTATCCATATCACCCCTCCACTTT. This sequence encodes CASSLSGRSLSISPLHF. Complete variable domain (other parts from reference TRBV5-6 and TRBJ1-6): DAGVTQSPTHLIKTRGQQVTLRCSPKSGHDTVSWYQQALGQGPQFIFQYYEEEERQRGNFPDRFSGHQFPNYSSELNVNALLLGDSALYLCASSLSGRSLSISPLHFGNGTRLTVT.